This record concerns one TCR beta chain sequence. The sample is drawn from a study of cytomegalovirus exposure and HLA in healthy donors. Trimming removed 4 bases from V and 3 bases from J, with 13 bases in between. CDR1 and CDR2 (germline): MDHEN, SYDVKM. CDR3 length: 16 residues. PCR employed 60 Vbeta and 13 Jbeta primers. The table came from immunoSEQ multiplex PCR; TCRdb's copy has only in-frame clones and leaves some out. Among about 130,000 clones, approximately 60% were seen once, and the ten largest hold over 1.5%. The clonotype comes from a human donor in good health. This chain links TRBV28 with TRBJ1-6; D possibly corresponds to TRBD1 (6 bases). Sample: PBMCs. CDR3 DNA: TGTGCCAGCAGTTCCGGACAGACACTCTATAATTCACCCCTCCACTTT. It encodes CASSSGQTLYNSPLHF.